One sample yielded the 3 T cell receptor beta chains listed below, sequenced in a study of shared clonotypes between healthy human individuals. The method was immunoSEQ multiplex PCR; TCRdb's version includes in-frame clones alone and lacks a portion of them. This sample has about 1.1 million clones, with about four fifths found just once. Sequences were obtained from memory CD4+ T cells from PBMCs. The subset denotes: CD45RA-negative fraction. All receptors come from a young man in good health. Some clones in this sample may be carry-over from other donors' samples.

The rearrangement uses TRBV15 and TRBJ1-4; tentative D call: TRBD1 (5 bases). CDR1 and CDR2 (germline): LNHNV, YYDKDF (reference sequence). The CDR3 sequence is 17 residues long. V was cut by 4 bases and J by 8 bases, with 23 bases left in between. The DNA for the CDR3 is TGTGCCACCAGCAAAGAAAAGCTACGGGGGACCTTCGAAAAACTGTTTTTT. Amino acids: CATSKEKLRGTFEKLFF.

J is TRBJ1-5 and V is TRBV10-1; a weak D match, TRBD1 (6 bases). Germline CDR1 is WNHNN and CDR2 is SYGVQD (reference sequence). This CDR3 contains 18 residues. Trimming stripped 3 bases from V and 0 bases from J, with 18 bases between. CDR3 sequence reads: CASSEGTGPHSSNQPQHF. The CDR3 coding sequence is TGCGCCAGCAGTGAAGGCACAGGGCCTCACTCTAGCAATCAGCCCCAGCATTTT.

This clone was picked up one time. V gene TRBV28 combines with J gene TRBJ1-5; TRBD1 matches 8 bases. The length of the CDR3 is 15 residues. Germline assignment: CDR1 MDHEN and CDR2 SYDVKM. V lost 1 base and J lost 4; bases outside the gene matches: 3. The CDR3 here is CASSLLGQVNQPQHF. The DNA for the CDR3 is TGTGCCAGCAGTTTATTGGGACAGGTTAATCAGCCCCAGCATTTT.